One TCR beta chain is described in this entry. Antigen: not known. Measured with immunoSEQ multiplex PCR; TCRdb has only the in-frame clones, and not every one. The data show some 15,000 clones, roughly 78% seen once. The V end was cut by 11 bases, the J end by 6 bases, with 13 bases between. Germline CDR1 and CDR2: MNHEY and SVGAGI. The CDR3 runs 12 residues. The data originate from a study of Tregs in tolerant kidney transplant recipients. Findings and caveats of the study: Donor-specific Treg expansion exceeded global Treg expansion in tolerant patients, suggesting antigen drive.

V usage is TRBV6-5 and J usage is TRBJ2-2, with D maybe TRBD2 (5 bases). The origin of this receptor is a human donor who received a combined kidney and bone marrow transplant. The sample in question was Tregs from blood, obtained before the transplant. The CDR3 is CASKRPAGELFF. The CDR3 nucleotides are TGTGCCTCGAAGCGGCCGGCCGGGGAGCTGTTTTTT.